This T cell receptor beta chain was profiled in a study of blood T cell repertoires in COVID-19. As for the study in general: From T cells, B-cell-depleted T cells, or PBMCs came the material, which was cDNA or gDNA.

The repertoire was sequenced with immunoSEQ multiplex PCR; TCRdb's copy has only in-frame clones and lacks some. The sample includes roughly 400,000 clones, 70% to 90% of them seen just once. The ends lost 5 bases at V and 4 bases at J; junction bases unmatched: 8. Germline values: CDR1 SGHVS, CDR2 FNYEAQ. The CDR3 loop spans 17 amino acids. A single count supports this clone. The rearrangement joins TRBV7-6 to TRBJ2-5, with 15 bases lining up with TRBD2. This clonotype was sampled from a woman between 18 and 29 years old who had been exposed to COVID-19. Specimen: PBMCs or T cells enriched from blood (not recorded which). CDR3 nucleotide sequence: TGTGCCAGCAGCCCGAGGACTAGCGGGGGGGCAGGAGAGACCCAGTACTTC. Translating it yields CASSPRTSGGAGETQYF.